These 18 T cell receptor beta chains share one sample of origin, sequenced in a study of T cells after yellow fever vaccination. Via MiXCR, TCRdb re-called the 5' RACE reads, giving one row per CDR3 protein. The table shows over 250,000 distinct CDR3 sequences, with about 5.2% occurring only once. This specimen was CD4+ T cells sorted from PBMCs, taken on the day of the yellow fever booster vaccination. Every receptor here comes from a man aged 18 to 29 who received the YFV17D yellow fever vaccine.

This rearrangement joins TRBV5-1 to TRBJ1-6; D is undetermined. V was cut by 4 bases and J by 9 bases, with 8 bases left in between. The CDR3 has 12 amino acids. Germline values: CDR1 SGHRS, CDR2 YFSETQ. The CDR3 spells CASSLPSSPLHF. The CDR3 coding sequence is TGCGCCAGCAGCCTACCCAGTTCACCCCTCCACTTT.

At least ten counts were recorded for this clonotype. This chain joins TRBV29-1 and TRBJ2-5, with D perhaps matching TRBD2 (5 bases). The CDR3 totals 11 residues. Trimming took 3 bases from V and 9 from J, leaving 11 bases between them. Germline V gene lookup returns CDR1 SQVTM and CDR2 ANQGSEA. The DNA of the CDR3 is TGCAGCGTTGAGCGGGCAGACCCCCAGTACTTC. Its protein product is CSVERADPQYF. Drawing the rest from reference TRBV29-1 and TRBJ2-5, the complete variable domain is SAVISQKPSRDICQRGTSLTIQCQVDSQVTMMFWYRQQPGQSLTLIATANQGSEATYESGFVIDKFPISRPNLTFSTLTVSNMSPEDSSIYLCSVERADPQYFGPGTRLLVL.

The rearrangement joins TRBV6-2 or TRBV6-3 to TRBJ2-3; 7 nucleotides align to TRBD2. After removal of 5 bases from V and 3 bases from J, the junction contained 8 bases not matched to a gene. Germline V CDR1 and CDR2: MNHEY, SVGEGT. The CDR3 is made up of 15 amino acids. Here the CDR3 DNA reads TGTGCCAGCAGTCCCCTCCGGGGGGTTACAGATACGCAGTATTTT. This encodes CASSPLRGVTDTQYF.

The sample holds many counts of this clonotype. This chain links TRBV4-1 with TRBJ1-6; 7 bases fit TRBD1. Trimming at V came to 4 bases and at J to 9 bases, leaving 21 bases not matched to a gene. Germline loops: CDR1 MGHRA, CDR2 YSYEKL. The CDR3 spans 19 residues. CDR3 in amino acids: CASSPAPNKGGTVTSPLHF. The CDR3 DNA is TGCGCCAGCAGCCCAGCCCCCAATAAAGGGGGCACGGTGACTTCACCCCTCCACTTT.

This clonotype showed up just a few times. This chain links TRBV4-1 with TRBJ1-2; a weak D match, TRBD1 (5 bases). Germline V gives CDR1 MGHRA, CDR2 YSYEKL. V was pared by 4 bases and J by 0 bases, with 15 bases between. The CDR3 consists of 16 residues. CDR3 region: CASSRGDQGPNYGYTF. In DNA form, the CDR3 reads TGCGCCAGCAGCCGAGGAGATCAGGGACCTAACTATGGCTACACCTTC.

This clonotype was picked up many times. The rearrangement uses TRBV18 and TRBJ2-7; the match to TRBD2 covers 9 bases. The germline gives CDR1 KGHSH, CDR2 LQKENI. V lost 3 bases, J lost 2 bases, and 2 bases stayed unmatched. CDR3 length: 14 amino acids. The CDR3 region has the DNA TGTGCCAGCTCACCGGCGGGGGGGGCCTACGAGCAGTACTTC. Encoded protein: CASSPAGGAYEQYF.

This clonotype has just a few counts. J is TRBJ2-7 and V is TRBV5-4, with D possibly called TRBD1 or TRBD2 (6 bases each). CDR1 is SGHNT, CDR2 YYREEE, per germline (reference sequence). This CDR3 comprises 16 residues. With 4 bases removed from V and 2 bases from J, the gap between germline ends came to 19 bases. The CDR3 region has the DNA TGTGCCAGCAGCCCCGGGGGACAAGGCACCCCCTACGAGCAGTACTTC. Translated, it gives CASSPGGQGTPYEQYF.

At least ten counts were recorded for this clonotype. The V and J genes are TRBV2 and TRBJ2-3; 13 nucleotides agree with TRBD2. This CDR3 contains 15 residues. Germline trimming cut 6 bases from V and 3 bases from J; bases unmatched to any gene: 3. Per the germline V gene, CDR1 is SNHLY and CDR2 is FYNNEI. CDR3 nucleotides: TGTGCCAGCAGGCGACTAGCGGGGGGAACAGATACGCAGTATTTT. Protein sequence: CASRRLAGGTDTQYF.

This clonotype was recorded many times. The chain links TRBV7-2 to TRBJ1-5, with a possible D match to TRBD1 (6 bases). The germline CDR1 and CDR2 sequences are SGHTA and FQGNSA. V lost 1 base, J lost 9 bases, and 16 bases lay in between. CDR3 size: 15 residues. The CDR3 DNA reads as TGTGCCAGCAGCTTAGGGGGGGCGGAGCCAGGGCCCCAGCATTTT. It specifies CASSLGGAEPGPQHF.

This rearrangement joins TRBV18 to TRBJ2-5, with 9 bases lining up with TRBD1. The V segment lost 4 bases and the J segment 5 bases; nucleotides outside the gene matches: 11. Germline V lookup: CDR1 KGHSH, CDR2 LQKENI. This CDR3 is 16 amino acids long. The CDR3 is CASSLSGTGSAETQYF. In DNA, the CDR3 is TGTGCCAGCTCACTATCCGGGACAGGGTCGGCGGAGACCCAGTACTTC.

This clonotype was counted ten times or more. V usage is TRBV5-1 and J usage is TRBJ2-2; the match to TRBD2 covers 9 bases. CDR3 length equals 17 residues. CDR1 SGHRS and CDR2 YFSETQ come from the germline V gene. The V segment lost 1 base and the J segment 3 bases; nucleotides outside the gene matches: 7. The CDR3 coding sequence is TGCGCCAGCAGCTTGTATGCGGGGGGGGCCTACACCGGGGAGCTGTTTTTT. Its translation is CASSLYAGGAYTGELFF.

In this sample, this clonotype turned up many times. This chain uses TRBV7-8 with TRBJ1-2; 10 bases fit TRBD1. The germline gives CDR1 SGHVS, CDR2 FQNEAQ. Losses at the gene ends were 1 base for V and 7 bases for J; bases not matched to a gene: 6. There are 15 residues in the CDR3. The CDR3 DNA is TGTGCCAGCAGCTTAGGGGACAGGGGATCCCTTGGCTACACCTTC. Translation gives CASSLGDRGSLGYTF.

This clonotype was found a few times. This sequence joins TRBV20-1 and TRBJ1-2, with 7 bases lining up with TRBD1. The CDR3 is 14 amino acids. V was pared by 5 bases and J by 5 bases, with 11 bases of the junction left unmatched. Germline V gene data show CDR1 as DFQATT and CDR2 as SNEGSKA (reference sequence). CDR3 bases: TGCAGTGCTTTCCCGGGACAGCTTAGATATGGCTACACCTTC. Translation gives CSAFPGQLRYGYTF.

This clonotype appeared a few times. The J gene is TRBJ1-6, the V gene TRBV28, with D possibly matching TRBD1 (5 bases). The V end was cut by 5 bases, the J end by 7 bases, with 9 bases between. CDR1 MDHEN and CDR2 SYDVKM come from the germline V gene. This CDR3 is built from 13 residues. This CDR3 reads CASSQGPNSPLHF. The CDR3 coding sequence is TGTGCCAGCAGTCAGGGACCAAATTCACCCCTCCACTTT.

V is TRBV7-2 and J is TRBJ1-4, with D perhaps matching TRBD1 (6 bases). Trimming removed 1 base at V and 2 bases at J, with 17 bases between. The CDR3 covers 18 residues. Germline V gene sequence: CDR1 SGHTA, CDR2 FQGNSA. The CDR3 coding sequence is TGTGCCAGCAGCTTAGTTCTTGGGGGGCACGCGACTAATGAAAAACTGTTTTTT. Translation gives CASSLVLGGHATNEKLFF. The full variable domain, its missing parts supplied by reference TRBV7-2 and TRBJ1-4, is GAGVSQSPSNKVTEKGKDVELRCDPISGHTALYWYRQSLGQGLEFLIYFQGNSAPDKSGLPSDRFSAERTGGSVSTLTIQRTQQEDSAVYLCASSLVLGGHATNEKLFFGSGTQLSVL.

With regard to this clonotype: One end of the junction varies from germline; a read error may be responsible. The CDR3 loop reads CASSRTGTLFDF. The CDR3 DNA follows: TGTGCCAGCAGCAGAACAGGGACCCTCTTTGACTTC. The chain couples TRBV6-5 to TRBJ2-7, with D possibly being TRBD1 (6 bases). There are 12 residues in the CDR3. Germline CDR1 and CDR2: MNHEY and SVGAGI.

This rearrangement joins TRBV11-2 to TRBJ2-5; D may be TRBD2 (6 bases). The V end lost 5 bases, the J end lost 5 bases, and 15 bases lay between the germline ends. Germline V lookup: CDR1 SGHAT, CDR2 FQNNGV. This CDR3 has 14 residues. In DNA form, the CDR3 reads TGTGCCAGCAGCAACCTGCCCCGGGGGGAGACCCAGTACTTC. Encoded protein: CASSNLPRGETQYF.

The chain combines TRBV27 with TRBJ1-5; D remains unclear. Trimming cost V 1 base and J 6 bases, with 7 bases left between them. Looked up from germline, CDR1 is MNHEY and CDR2 is SMNVEV (reference sequence). This CDR3 spans 13 amino acids. CDR3 loop: CASSLYKSQPQHF. In DNA form, the CDR3 reads TGTGCCAGCAGTTTATATAAGAGTCAGCCCCAGCATTTT.